The text below deals with one T cell receptor beta chain. The sample is drawn from a study of cytomegalovirus exposure and HLA in healthy donors. The PCR was carried out with 60 Vbeta primers and 13 Jbeta primers. Assay: immunoSEQ multiplex PCR; the TCRdb copy retains only in-frame clones and omits some. The sample holds tens of thousands of clones; approximately 80% are singletons and the top ten take approximately 5.9%. The CDR3 runs 15 residues. The germline CDR1 and CDR2 sequences are SGHVS and FNYEAQ. Trimming cost V 5 bases and J 2 bases, with 16 bases left between them. This clonotype originated in a male donor in good health and CMV-seronegative. The chain links TRBV7-6 to TRBJ2-7, with unresolved D. What was sequenced was PBMCs. CDR3 region: CASSPLRDHPYEQYF. The CDR3 nucleotides are TGTGCCAGCAGCCCGCTACGAGATCATCCCTACGAGCAGTACTTC.